This entry is about one TCR beta chain. Its recognized antigen is unknown. Within one base of it there is no much larger clone, and no base qualities were kept. This entry belongs to a study of pediatric ulcerative colitis (dated by TCRdb to about 2019). The study in broad terms: Nine newly diagnosed, treatment-naive pediatric ulcerative colitis patients and a handful of non-IBD control children each provided paired blood and rectal samples. The paper as a whole reports these results and caveats: Because repertoires came from total lymphocyte DNA, patterns in rare subsets such as regulatory T cells may not be reflected. A couple of rectal CDR3 clonotypes were present in all ulcerative colitis patients and in none of the controls. Controls, mild-moderate and acute severe colitis patients were separated by rectal repertoire features, and reduced rectal diversity due to clonal expansions was observed in acute severe colitis. For technical reasons, the blood samples of a couple of patients yielded substantially fewer templates, so those samples were excluded from the blood-rectal overlap analysis. The healthy control group was small, consisting of only a handful of individuals. Blood-derived T cells may have been included in rectal pinch biopsies, especially in patients with overt colitis. Significantly higher autologous blood-rectal clonal overlap was found in ulcerative colitis patients than in controls, which suggested increased T cell trafficking to inflamed tissue.

Per the germline V gene, SGHRS is the CDR1 and YFSETQ is the CDR2. Trimming leaves V shorter by 2 bases and J shorter by 1 base, with the junction holding 1 base beyond the gene matches. The CDR3 goes from the cysteine to the phenylalanine over 14 residues. Only CDR3 DNA remains: 42 bases, in frame from the first base. Using the immunoSEQ TRB Survey service, rearranged CDR3 beta regions were amplified from genomic DNA with multiplex V and J primers. To keep sequencing depth the same across samples, survey-level depth of up to 500,000 reads per sample was applied. Libraries were purified, pooled and sequenced on Illumina technology. In the original analysis: immunoSEQ online tools were used for productive clonality, sample overlap, pairwise scatters, CDR3 beta length, V/D/J gene usage and productiveness. Calculated diversity was defined as the number of unique rearrangements divided by total templates times 100, and Shannon and Simpson indices were additionally computed. Principal component analysis was performed on Z-score normalized data with the R prcomp function and the ggbiplot package. Morisita's index was used to quantify blood-rectal clonal overlap within each subject. TCRdb limited this immuneACCESS table to in-frame rearrangements with V and J called. A share of clones is missing; checked studies link under half to unresolved V genes, and the rest is unexplained. V and J calls and clone size are copied from that table; D and trimming were computed from the DNA. The sample profile shows around 10,000 clones; approximately 85% of them were found once. Approximately 3.6% of the sample is held by the ten biggest clonotypes.

During colonoscopy, one to two pinch biopsies were obtained from the rectum for research purposes. Controls underwent colonoscopy for suspected IBD, had macroscopically and histologically normal endoscopy, and were not diagnosed with IBD within the following year. Before DNA isolation, rectal biopsies were subjected to proteinase K digestion. The Wizard kit (Promega) was used to extract genomic DNA from the blood and intestinal samples. The sequenced sample consisted of gut tissue. The rearrangement joined TRBV5-1 to TRBJ2-5; 8 central nucleotides agree with TRBD1. This receptor was obtained from a girl aged 5 to 17 who was a control in a study of pediatric ulcerative colitis. The DNA sequence reads TGCGCCAGCAGCTTCGGACAGGGCCAAGAGACCCAGTACTTC. Its protein product is CASSFGQGQETQYF.